This note documents a single T cell receptor beta chain sequence. Its antigen remains unidentified. Time point here: newly diagnosed GD, antithyroid drugs for less than 3 months. RNA extracted from PBMCs served as the sequencing template. Libraries of TCR beta came from iRepertoire HTBI primers plus Arm-PCR of CDR3 regions. TCRdb re-derived calls from the multiplex PCR reads in MiXCR, one entry per CDR3 protein. Here the sample spans 620,000 or so distinct CDR3 sequences, roughly 16% being singletons. This specimen belongs to a study of regulatory T cells in long-lasting Graves disease. Whole-study results and caveats: Whereas about 870 public clonotypes were shared by new patients, persistent patients shared more, at roughly 2,500.

V lost 7 bases and J 3 bases, leaving 16 bases between the germline ends. CDR1 and CDR2 (germline): SNHLY, FYNNEI. The CDR3 is 15 amino acids. These data also formed part of another study, on T cells in Graves' hyperthyroidism and ophthalmopathy. That report adds: First-round RT-PCR targeting the TCR CDR3 was performed with the HTBI primer set.

Source: peripheral blood mononuclear cells (PBMCs), taken at new diagnosis, from a patient treated with antithyroid drugs. The sequence derives from a woman aged 30 to 39 with Graves disease. This sequence joins TRBV2 and TRBJ1-5, with D unclear. CDR3 in DNA: TGTGCCAGCACGGGTTCTTCAGGAAACAATCAGCCCCAGCATTTT. Translation gives CASTGSSGNNQPQHF.